This is a list of T cell receptor beta chains from one sample in a study of identical twins. TCRdb reanalysed the 5' RACE reads using MiXCR and keeps one entry per CDR3 protein. The sample consists of 1.5 million to 2 million distinct CDR3 sequences, around a third of them appearing once. Sequenced: cord blood. All receptors derive from a newborn girl in good health. Both conserved end residues are part of each CDR3. A D gene is named only where the DNA matches it firmly. Size values are once, few and many counts, or a class for expanded clones, and some rows have none.

v_gene	d_gene	len	j_gene	abundance	CDR3aa	CDR3nt
TRBV6-6	-	13	TRBJ2-7	-	CASSSSRGHEQYF	TGTGCCAGCAGTTCTAGCAGGGGACACGAGCAGTACTTC
TRBV25-1	-	15	TRBJ2-7	-	CASSEIEGKGYEQYF	TGTGCCAGCAGTGAAATCGAGGGGAAGGGCTACGAGCAGTACTTC
TRBV5-1	-	13	TRBJ2-3	-	CASRVGDTDTQYF	TGCGCCAGCAGGGTAGGGGACACAGATACGCAGTATTTT
TRBV15	-	13	TRBJ2-3	-	CATSREVADTQYF	TGTGCCACCAGCAGAGAAGTGGCAGATACGCAGTATTTT
TRBV4-1	-	12	TRBJ1-6	many	CASSQGGSPLHF	TGCGCCAGCAGCCAAGGGGGTTCACCCCTCCACTTT
TRBV20-1	TRBD1	13	TRBJ1-1	-	CSAGQGRSTEAFF	TGCAGTGCTGGACAGGGGAGGAGTACTGAAGCTTTCTTT
TRBV10-3	TRBD2	14	TRBJ2-1	-	CAISREDARNEQFF	TGTGCCATATCGCGGGAGGACGCTAGGAATGAGCAGTTCTTC
TRBV6-4	TRBD1	16	TRBJ1-5	-	CAGSDPGQTGNQPQHF	TGTGCCGGCAGTGACCCGGGACAGACGGGCAATCAGCCCCAGCATTTT
TRBV3-1	-	14	TRBJ2-7	-	CASRASRQDNEQYF	TGTGCCAGCAGGGCCTCTCGGCAGGACAATGAGCAGTACTTC
TRBV12-3/TRBV12-4	-	15	TRBJ1-5	-	CASRGSRNSNQPQHF	TGTGCCAGCAGGGGCTCGAGGAATAGCAATCAGCCCCAGCATTTT
TRBV7-2	TRBD2	16	TRBJ2-7	-	CASSLYGGLANNEQYF	TGTGCCAGCAGCTTATACGGGGGACTAGCGAACAATGAGCAGTACTTC
TRBV6-2/TRBV6-3	-	16	TRBJ2-2	few	CASSPRLLSNTGELFF	TGTGCCAGCAGCCCCCGACTGCTTTCGAACACCGGGGAGCTGTTTTTT
TRBV6-4	TRBD2	16	TRBJ2-6	few	CASSGRAFSGANVLTF	TGTGCCAGCAGCGGGAGGGCTTTCTCTGGGGCCAACGTCCTGACTTTC
TRBV2	TRBD2	12	TRBJ2-5	few	CASRGLAETQYF	TGTGCCAGCAGGGGACTAGCAGAGACCCAGTACTTC
TRBV20-1	-	14	TRBJ1-5	-	CSAQTGFSNQPQHF	TGCAGTGCTCAAACAGGCTTTAGCAATCAGCCCCAGCATTTT